The 25 T cell receptor beta chains below were found in one sample sequenced in a study of cytomegalovirus exposure and HLA in healthy donors. Primers included in the PCR were 60 Vbeta and 13 Jbeta primers. Data came from immunoSEQ multiplex PCR; TCRdb stores just in-frame clones and leaves some out. The table has 130,000 or so clones, 81% seen once. Source material: PBMCs. The receptors originated from a man younger than 35 in good health and CMV-seronegative.

This clone was detected only once. Mismatch with germline at one junction end may stem from a read error. The V gene is TRBV19, the J gene TRBJ1-1; no definite D call. Looked up from germline, CDR1 is LNHDA and CDR2 is SQIVND (reference sequence). This CDR3 is built from 14 residues. This chain's CDR3 is CTSSIRRTPTEAFF. Written as DNA, the CDR3 is TGTACCAGTAGTATAAGACGGACTCCTACTGAAGCTTTCTTT.

The chain uses TRBV27 and TRBJ2-5; 8 bases match TRBD2. Per the germline V gene, CDR1 is MNHEY and CDR2 is SMNVEV (reference sequence). The CDR3 runs to 15 residues. The junction had 6 bases not matched to a gene; V was cut back by 6 bases and J by 0 bases. The CDR3 spells CASRLAGGNQETQYF. CDR3 bases: TGTGCCAGCAGATTGGCGGGGGGTAACCAAGAGACCCAGTACTTC.

This rearrangement joins TRBV29-1 to TRBJ2-7; D not certain. Germline V CDR1 and CDR2: SQVTM, ANQGSEA. CDR3 length: 14 residues. Deletions cut 0 bases from V and 3 bases from J, with 12 bases between. This CDR3 is CSVEEPRIFYEQYF. CDR3 nucleotides: TGCAGCGTTGAAGAGCCGAGGATCTTCTACGAGCAGTACTTC.

The J gene is TRBJ1-1, the V gene TRBV27; 10 bases agree with TRBD1. J was trimmed by 3 bases and V by 3 bases; bases with no gene match: 1. The CDR3 is 14 residues long. Germline CDR1 and CDR2: MNHEY and SMNVEV (reference sequence). As DNA, the CDR3 is TGTGCCAGCAGTTTGGGACAGGGGTACACTGAAGCTTTCTTT. This codes for CASSLGQGYTEAFF.

This clone was counted a few times. V and J are TRBV5-4 and TRBJ1-3, with D perhaps matching TRBD1 (6 bases). V lost 4 bases and J lost 5, with 13 bases in between. Germline V gene sequence: CDR1 SGHNT, CDR2 YYREEE (reference sequence). The CDR3 contains 14 residues. CDR3 protein: CASSAEGVRNTIYF. The CDR3 DNA reads as TGTGCCAGCAGCGCCGAGGGGGTTAGAAACACCATATATTTT.

The rearrangement uses TRBV6-1 and TRBJ1-2, with D uncertain. V was shortened by 3 bases and J by 0 bases, with 14 bases between the two germline ends. There are 16 residues in the CDR3. CDR1 MNHNS and CDR2 SASEGT come from the germline V gene. In DNA, the CDR3 is TGTGCCAGCAGTGAGGTGGGGATGGGAGCTAACTATGGCTACACCTTC. Its protein is CASSEVGMGANYGYTF.

The chain carries TRBV9 and TRBJ2-4; 8 bases line up with TRBD1. Germline lookup yields CDR1 SGDLS and CDR2 YYNGEE. The CDR3 covers 16 residues. With 3 bases clipped from V and 0 bases from J, the junction kept 5 bases outside the gene matches. The CDR3 sequence is CASSADRGLAKNIQYF. Here the CDR3 DNA reads TGTGCCAGCAGCGCCGACAGGGGCCTAGCCAAAAACATTCAGTACTTC.

The rearrangement joins TRBV18 to TRBJ1-2, with 7 bases aligning to TRBD1. This CDR3 contains 16 residues. With 3 bases clipped from V and 1 base from J, the junction kept 8 bases outside the gene matches. Germline CDR1 reads KGHSH; CDR2 reads LQKENI. The CDR3 DNA follows: TGTGCCAGCTCACCGGTCGCGGGACAGATTAACTATGGCTACACCTTC. It yields the protein CASSPVAGQINYGYTF.

This clone came up once. The V call is TRBV28, the J call TRBJ2-7; no firm D call. CDR1 is MDHEN and CDR2 is SYDVKM in the germline V gene. V lost 5 bases and J 3 bases, leaving 14 bases between the germline ends. The CDR3 totals 14 residues. The CDR3 protein is CASSNYPVRYEQYF. CDR3 sequence (DNA): TGTGCCAGCAGTAATTATCCGGTTCGCTACGAGCAGTACTTC. The whole variable domain, remainder taken from reference TRBV28 and TRBJ2-7, is DVKVTQSSRYLVKRTGEKVFLECVQDMDHENMFWYRQDPGLGLRLIYFSYDVKMKEKGDIPEGYSVSREKKERFSLILESASTNQTSMYLCASSNYPVRYEQYFGPGTRLTVT.

The chain is built from TRBV13 and TRBJ2-1, with a weak D call TRBD2 (7 bases). The length of the CDR3 is 15 residues. The germline CDR1 and CDR2 sequences are PRHDT and FYEKMQ (reference sequence). Trimming pared 1 base from V and 9 bases from J, leaving 16 bases between. The CDR3 DNA sequence: TGTGCCAGCAGCTTAGTAGGTGGGGGGGCCGGTGAGCAGTTCTTC. Protein: CASSLVGGGAGEQFF.

This clone showed up just once. The chain has TRBV7-8 and TRBJ1-6; a possible D gene is TRBD1 (5 bases). From germline, CDR1 is SGHVS and CDR2 FQNEAQ. CDR3 length: 16 residues. V shed 5 bases and J shed 6 bases, with 17 bases lying between them. CDR3 in DNA: TGTGCCAGCAGCCTGAATTTCGACAGTTTTAATTCACCCCTCCACTTT. Protein product: CASSLNFDSFNSPLHF. Supplemented by reference TRBV7-8 and TRBJ1-6, the full variable domain reads GAGVSQSPRYKVAKRGQDVALRCDPISGHVSLFWYQQALGQGPEFLTYFQNEAQLDKSGLPSDRFFAERPEGSVSTLKIQRTQQEDSAVYLCASSLNFDSFNSPLHFGNGTRLTVT.

The V and J genes are TRBV7-6 and TRBJ2-3; TRBD2 is a possible D gene (7 bases). CDR1 is SGHVS, CDR2 FNYEAQ, per germline. The V gene lost 4 bases and the J gene lost 1 base, with 15 bases spanning the gap. This CDR3 is 16 amino acids long. The CDR3: CASSSQGGGGTDTQYF. CDR3 DNA sequence: TGTGCCAGCAGCTCCCAAGGGGGGGGAGGCACAGATACGCAGTATTTT.

The CDR3 sequence is CASSHIDRPEATEAFF. For the CDR3, the DNA is TGCGCCAGCAGCCATATCGATCGCCCGGAGGCCACTGAAGCTTTCTTT. The chain joins TRBV4-1 to TRBJ1-1, with unresolved D. Trimming cost V 3 bases and J 4 bases, with 18 bases left between them. The CDR3 consists of 16 residues. In germline, CDR1 is MGHRA, CDR2 YSYEKL.

The chain combines TRBV19 with TRBJ2-3, with D tentatively TRBD1 (7 bases). Trimming left V 3 bases short and J 5 bases short, with 15 bases between. Germline assignment: CDR1 LNHDA and CDR2 SQIVND (reference sequence). This CDR3 comprises 15 residues. The CDR3 spells CASSIAAGGGDTQYF. The CDR3 DNA reads TGTGCCAGTAGTATCGCGGCAGGGGGAGGAGATACGCAGTATTTT.

Written as DNA, the CDR3 is TGTGCCAGCAGCTATACGGCCGGGACTAGCAAGCAGTTCTTC. Translated, it gives CASSYTAGTSKQFF. The chain carries TRBV11-2 and TRBJ2-1; 9 bases fit TRBD2. The CDR3 contains 14 residues. Germline assignment: CDR1 SGHAT and CDR2 FQNNGV. Trimming cost V 4 bases and J 11 bases; bases outside gene matches: 9.

CDR3 nucleotides: TGTGCCAGCAGCGGCCGGGAACCACCTTACGAGCAGTACTTC. This codes for CASSGREPPYEQYF. This chain uses TRBV9 with TRBJ2-7; TRBD2 is a possible D gene (5 bases). Germline CDR1 SGDLS, CDR2 YYNGEE. CDR3 length: 14 amino acids. V lost 3 bases and J 4 bases, leaving 14 bases between the germline ends.

The V and J genes are TRBV6-6 and TRBJ1-2; tentatively, D is TRBD1 (6 bases). The CDR3 contains 13 residues. Between the trimmed V and J ends, which lost 7 bases and 0 bases, there was a span of 9 bases. In germline, CDR1 is MNHNY, CDR2 SVGAGI (reference sequence). The DNA for the CDR3 is TGTGCCAGCAACACAGGGTCTAACTATGGCTACACCTTC. As protein: CASNTGSNYGYTF.

The rearrangement links TRBV13 to TRBJ2-7; D is undetermined. V was clipped by 5 bases and J by 4 bases, with 12 bases between them. The CDR3 is 13 amino acids. Germline CDR1 PRHDT, CDR2 FYEKMQ (reference sequence). The CDR3 sequence is CASSPRGIYEQYF. The CDR3 coding sequence is TGTGCCAGCAGCCCTCGAGGTATATACGAGCAGTACTTC.

The chain recombines TRBV7-3 with TRBJ2-6; 8 bases agree with TRBD1. Trimming at V came to 5 bases and at J to 9 bases, leaving 6 bases not matched to a gene. This CDR3 spans 14 amino acids. Germline loops: CDR1 SGHTA, CDR2 FQGTGA. The CDR3 DNA reads as TGTGCCAGCAGCCCCGGACAGGGAGTCAACGTCCTGACTTTC. Translated: CASSPGQGVNVLTF. Filled out from reference TRBV7-3 and TRBJ2-6, the complete variable domain reads GAGVSQTPSNKVTEKGKYVELRCDPISGHTALYWYRQSLGQGPEFLIYFQGTGAADDSGLPNDRFFAVRPEGSVSTLKIQRTERGDSAVYLCASSPGQGVNVLTFGAGSRLTVL.

The V and J genes are TRBV7-2 and TRBJ1-2; a possible D gene is TRBD1 (6 bases). Germline assignment: CDR1 SGHTA and CDR2 FQGNSA. The ends were cut back, 1 base at V and 4 bases at J, with 16 bases in the middle. The CDR3 contains 16 residues. CDR3 loop: CASSLGGGASVYGYTF. For the CDR3, the DNA is TGTGCCAGCAGCTTAGGAGGGGGGGCATCTGTCTATGGCTACACCTTC.

In nucleotides, the CDR3 is TGTGCCAGCAGCGCGACTCGTCAGACTAGCGGGGGATGGGAGACCCAGTACTTC. This encodes CASSATRQTSGGWETQYF. V and J are TRBV5-4 and TRBJ2-5; 12 bases map to TRBD2. V lost 4 bases to trimming and J lost 5 bases; unmatched junction nucleotides: 15. The CDR3 is made up of 18 amino acids. Germline CDR1 SGHNT, CDR2 YYREEE (reference sequence). Full variable domain (remainder filled in from reference TRBV5-4 and TRBJ2-5): ETGVTQSPTHLIKTRGQQVTLRCSSQSGHNTVSWYQQALGQGPQFIFQYYREEENGRGNFPPRFSGLQFPNYSSELNVNALELDDSALYLCASSATRQTSGGWETQYFGPGTRLLVL.

The chain couples TRBV21-1 to TRBJ2-7; the table names TRBD1, a call not compared with the DNA. TRBV21-1 is annotated as a pseudogene. This CDR3 has 20 amino acids. The CDR3 spells CASSKGRGQPRPPPHYEQYF. The CDR3 DNA is TGTGCCAGCAGCAAAGGGAGGGGACAGCCCAGGCCACCTCCGCATTACGAGCAGTACTTC.

V usage is TRBV25-1 and J usage is TRBJ2-1, with 14 positions matching TRBD2. Germline-derived CDR1 and CDR2 are MGHDK and SYGVNS. This CDR3 is built from 16 residues. The trim removed 6 bases at V and 9 bases at J, leaving 10 bases unmatched. This CDR3 is CASSRLAGGPGSEQFF. For the CDR3, the DNA is TGTGCCAGCAGCAGACTAGCGGGGGGGCCGGGGAGTGAGCAGTTCTTC.

The chain uses TRBV5-1 and TRBJ2-3, with D maybe TRBD2 (7 bases). CDR1 is SGHRS, CDR2 YFSETQ, per germline. Trimming pared 0 bases from V and 5 bases from J, leaving 16 bases between. CDR3 size: 16 residues. The CDR3 DNA sequence: TGCGCCAGCAGCTTGGGAGGCGGGGGCCGGGGAGATACGCAGTATTTT. This translates into CASSLGGGGRGDTQYF.

The chain joins TRBV7-8 to TRBJ1-6; D remains unclear. The germline V gene encodes CDR1 SGHVS and CDR2 FQNEAQ. CDR3 length equals 16 residues. Trimming cost V 5 bases and J 7 bases, with 18 bases left between them. The CDR3 protein is CASSPRALRGNSPLHF. The CDR3 nucleotides read TGTGCCAGCAGCCCTCGGGCCCTCCGCGGGAATTCACCCCTCCACTTT.